This T cell receptor beta chain was recovered during a study of blood T cell repertoires in COVID-19. Study-wide context: The analysed material was cDNA or gDNA that came from T cells, B-cell-depleted T cells, or PBMCs.

This CDR3 comprises 15 residues. Germline V gene lookup returns CDR1 KGHDR and CDR2 SFDVKD. Authors' methods: Reference gene primer amplification yielded estimated nucleated cell counts. TCRdb's copy holds only in-frame clones and misses some; the assay was immunoSEQ multiplex PCR. From that table come the V and J calls and clone size; the DNA was used to work out D and trimming. This sample has just under 350,000 clones; about 90% occur once, and the top ten carry less than 3.5%. Details on this clone: Compared with germline, one end of the junction differs, possibly owing to a read error.

The specimen was peripheral blood. V is TRBV24-1 and J is TRBJ2-2; 8 nucleotides match TRBD1. The receptor's source is a woman aged 18 to 35 who had recovered from COVID-19. CDR3 residues: CATGTGPSNIGELFF. Written as DNA, the CDR3 is TGTGCCACCGGGACAGGTCCCTCTAACATCGGGGAGCTGTTTTTT.